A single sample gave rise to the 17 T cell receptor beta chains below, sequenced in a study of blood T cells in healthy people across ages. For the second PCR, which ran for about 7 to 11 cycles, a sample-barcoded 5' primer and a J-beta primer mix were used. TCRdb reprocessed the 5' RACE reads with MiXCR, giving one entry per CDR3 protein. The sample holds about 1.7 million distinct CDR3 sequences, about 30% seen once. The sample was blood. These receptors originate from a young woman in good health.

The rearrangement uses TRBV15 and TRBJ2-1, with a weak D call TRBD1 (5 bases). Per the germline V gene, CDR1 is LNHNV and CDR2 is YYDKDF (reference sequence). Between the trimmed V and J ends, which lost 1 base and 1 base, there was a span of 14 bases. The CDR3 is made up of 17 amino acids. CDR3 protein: CATSRGGRERSYNEQFF. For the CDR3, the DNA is TGTGCCACCAGCAGAGGGGGCAGGGAACGATCCTACAATGAGCAGTTCTTC.

The CDR3 DNA is TGTGCCAGCAGCTCACGCAGGACAGGGGTCACCTACAATGAGCAGTTCTTC. It encodes CASSSRRTGVTYNEQFF. This chain uses TRBV13 with TRBJ2-1; 9 bases match TRBD1. V was clipped by 4 bases and J by 2 bases; unmatched bases: 9. CDR3 length equals 17 residues. Germline values: CDR1 PRHDT, CDR2 FYEKMQ (reference sequence). The full variable domain, with the rest looked up from reference TRBV13 and TRBJ2-1, is AAGVIQSPRHLIKEKRETATLKCYPIPRHDTVYWYQQGPGQDPQFLISFYEKMQSDKGSIPDRFSAQQFSDYHSELNMSSLELGDSALYFCASSSRRTGVTYNEQFFGPGTRLTVL.

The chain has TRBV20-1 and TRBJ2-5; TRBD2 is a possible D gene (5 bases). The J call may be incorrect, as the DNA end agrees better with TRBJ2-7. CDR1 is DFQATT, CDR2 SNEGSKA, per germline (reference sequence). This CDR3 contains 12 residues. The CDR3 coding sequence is TGCAGTGCTGCCCTCGGGGCCTACGAGCAGTACTTC. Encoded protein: CSAALGAYEQYF.

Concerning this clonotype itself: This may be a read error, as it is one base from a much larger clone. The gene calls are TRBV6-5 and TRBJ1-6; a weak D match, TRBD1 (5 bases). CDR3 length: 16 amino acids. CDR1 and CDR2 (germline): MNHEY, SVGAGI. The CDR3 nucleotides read TGTGCCATCAGTTGGGCTTTGGGGGTTTCGGATTCACCCCTCCACTTT. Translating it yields CAISWALGVSDSPLHF.

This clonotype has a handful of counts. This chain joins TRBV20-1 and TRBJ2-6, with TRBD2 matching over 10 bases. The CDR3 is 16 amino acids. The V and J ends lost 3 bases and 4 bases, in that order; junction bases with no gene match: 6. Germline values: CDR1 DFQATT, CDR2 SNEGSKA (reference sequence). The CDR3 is CSASLAGVRGANVLTF. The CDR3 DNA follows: TGCAGTGCTAGTCTAGCGGGAGTGAGGGGGGCCAACGTCCTGACTTTC.

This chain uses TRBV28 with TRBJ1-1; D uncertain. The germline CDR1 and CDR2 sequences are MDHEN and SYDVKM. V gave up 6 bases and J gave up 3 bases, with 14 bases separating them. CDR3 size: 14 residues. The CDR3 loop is CASRQTPGDTEAFF. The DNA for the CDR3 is TGTGCCAGCAGACAAACTCCCGGGGACACTGAAGCTTTCTTT.

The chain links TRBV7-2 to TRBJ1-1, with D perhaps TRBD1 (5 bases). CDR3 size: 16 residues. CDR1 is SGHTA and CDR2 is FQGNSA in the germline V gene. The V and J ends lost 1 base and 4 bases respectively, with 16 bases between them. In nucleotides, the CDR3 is TGTGCCAGCAGCTTAGGTGCTAGGGCGCAGGGCACTGAAGCTTTCTTT. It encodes CASSLGARAQGTEAFF.

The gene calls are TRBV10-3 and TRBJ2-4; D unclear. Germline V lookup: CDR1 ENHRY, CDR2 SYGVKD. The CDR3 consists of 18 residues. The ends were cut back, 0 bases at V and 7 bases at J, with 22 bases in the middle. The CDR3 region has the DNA TGTGCCATCAGTGAGTCCGGGTCAAAGGGATGGGATCGGAACATTCAGTACTTC. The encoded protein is CAISESGSKGWDRNIQYF.

This CDR3 reads CATSREVRGASTDTQYF. The CDR3 DNA reads TGTGCCACCAGCAGAGAGGTTCGGGGTGCTAGCACAGATACGCAGTATTTT. This chain uses TRBV15 with TRBJ2-3; the D gene is possibly TRBD2 (5 bases). The V gene's germline CDR1 is LNHNV and CDR2 YYDKDF (reference sequence). V lost 0 bases and J 0 bases, leaving 13 bases between the germline ends. The CDR3 loop spans 17 amino acids.

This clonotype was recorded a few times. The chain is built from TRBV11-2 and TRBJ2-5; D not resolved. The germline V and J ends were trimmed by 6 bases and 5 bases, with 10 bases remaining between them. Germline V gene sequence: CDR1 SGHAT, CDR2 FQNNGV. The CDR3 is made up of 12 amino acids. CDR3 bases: TGTGCCAGCAGAAAAGGTCCGGAGACCCAGTACTTC. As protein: CASRKGPETQYF.

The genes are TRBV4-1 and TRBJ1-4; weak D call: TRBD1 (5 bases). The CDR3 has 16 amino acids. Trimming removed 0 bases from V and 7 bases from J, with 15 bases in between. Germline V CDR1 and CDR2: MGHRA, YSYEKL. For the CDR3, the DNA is TGCGCCAGCAGCCAAGATTCGCGCAGGGAGCGTGAAAAACTGTTTTTT. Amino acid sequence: CASSQDSRREREKLFF.

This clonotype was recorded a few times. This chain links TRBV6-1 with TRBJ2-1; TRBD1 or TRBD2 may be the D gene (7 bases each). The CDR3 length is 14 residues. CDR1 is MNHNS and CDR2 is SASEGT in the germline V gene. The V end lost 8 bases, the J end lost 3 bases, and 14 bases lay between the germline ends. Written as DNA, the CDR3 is TGTGCCAGCTGGGGGGGACAGAACTACAATGAGCAGTTCTTC. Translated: CASWGGQNYNEQFF.

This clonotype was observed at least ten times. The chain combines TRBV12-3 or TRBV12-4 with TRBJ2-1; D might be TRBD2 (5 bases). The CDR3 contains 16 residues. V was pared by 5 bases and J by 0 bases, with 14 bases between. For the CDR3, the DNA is TGTGCCAGCAGTGGGCAACTAGGGAGCTCCTACAATGAGCAGTTCTTC. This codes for CASSGQLGSSYNEQFF.

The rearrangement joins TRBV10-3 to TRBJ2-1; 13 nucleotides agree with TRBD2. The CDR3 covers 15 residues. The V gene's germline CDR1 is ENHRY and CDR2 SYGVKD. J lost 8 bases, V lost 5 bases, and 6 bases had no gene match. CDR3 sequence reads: CAISPGLAGADEQFF. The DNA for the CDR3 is TGTGCCATCAGTCCCGGACTAGCGGGAGCCGATGAGCAGTTCTTC.

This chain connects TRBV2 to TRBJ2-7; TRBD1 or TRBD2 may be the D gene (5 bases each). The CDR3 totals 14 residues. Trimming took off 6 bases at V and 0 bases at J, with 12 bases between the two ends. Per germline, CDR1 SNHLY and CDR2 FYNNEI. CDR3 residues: CASRVPGSSYEQYF. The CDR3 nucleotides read TGTGCCAGCAGAGTTCCAGGGAGCTCCTACGAGCAGTACTTC.

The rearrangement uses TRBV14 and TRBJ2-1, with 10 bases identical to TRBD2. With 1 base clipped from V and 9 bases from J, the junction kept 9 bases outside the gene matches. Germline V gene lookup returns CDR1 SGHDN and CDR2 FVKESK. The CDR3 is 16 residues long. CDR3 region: CASSQVRSSGSREQFF. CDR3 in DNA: TGTGCCAGCAGCCAAGTAAGGTCTAGCGGGAGCCGTGAGCAGTTCTTC. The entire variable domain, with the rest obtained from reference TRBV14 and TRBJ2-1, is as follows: EAGVTQFPSHSVIEKGQTVTLRCDPISGHDNLYWYRRVMGKEIKFLLHFVKESKQDESGMPNNRFLAERTGGTYSTLKVQPAELEDSGVYFCASSQVRSSGSREQFFGPGTRLTVL.

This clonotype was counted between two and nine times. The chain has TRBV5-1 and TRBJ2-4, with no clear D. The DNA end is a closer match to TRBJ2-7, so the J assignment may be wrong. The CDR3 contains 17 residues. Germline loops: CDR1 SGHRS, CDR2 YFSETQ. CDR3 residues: CASSLAFENSRLYEQYF. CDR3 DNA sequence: TGCGCCAGCAGCTTGGCTTTTGAGAACTCCCGATTATACGAGCAGTACTTC.